This TCR beta chain originates from a study of shared clonotypes between healthy human individuals. Study-wide points: Clonotypes that were shared across four donors made up about 4.5% of naive CD4 clonotypes. Sorted-subset sequencing, rarefaction showed, was incomplete despite large depth.

With regard to this clone: Its antigen is undetermined.

All donors were healthy HIV-negative adults lacking recent acute infections or vaccinations. Germline lookup yields CDR1 LGHNA and CDR2 YSLEER. This CDR3 has 16 residues. Trimming took 2 bases from V and 5 from J; bases not matched to a gene: 7. Measured with immunoSEQ multiplex PCR; TCRdb has only the in-frame clones, and not every one. The table lists about 2 million clones, roughly 95% of them singletons. Material: naive CD4+ T cells sorted from blood. Subset of the sample: CD45RA+ positively selected. This TCR came from a man younger than 35 in good health. The chain employs TRBV4-3 and TRBJ2-2, with TRBD2 matching over 8 bases. DNA of the CDR3: TGCGCCAGCAGCCAACGAAGCGGGAGTCCTACCGGGGAGCTGTTTTTT. The encoded protein is CASSQRSGSPTGELFF.